The source of this T cell receptor (beta chain) is a study of shared clonotypes between healthy human individuals. At a deep level, the assay was run. Investigators spread the genomic DNA of each subset evenly over several immunoSEQ plates. In the original processing: Sequence data from immunoSEQ were junction-only and lacked quality scores; consequently, filtering differed. Repertoires were generated with immunoSEQ multiplex PCR, while TCRdb's copy carries only in-frame clones and drops some. Clone size and V and J calls were adopted from that table, with D and trimming inferred from the DNA. Here the sample spans around 530,000 clones, around 81% being singletons. This TCR was sampled from a woman aged 40 to 50 in good health. Some clones in this sample may be carry-over from other donors' samples. Sequences were obtained from PBMCs.

CDR3 coding DNA: TGCGCCAGCAGCATCCGGGACGGAAAAGAGACCCAGTACTTC. Translation: CASSIRDGKETQYF. The chain joins TRBV5-1 to TRBJ2-5, with D perhaps matching TRBD1 or TRBD2 (5 bases each). CDR1 and CDR2 from the germline V gene are SGHRS and YFSETQ. V was clipped by 4 bases and J by 3 bases, with 13 bases between them. The CDR3 has 14 amino acids.